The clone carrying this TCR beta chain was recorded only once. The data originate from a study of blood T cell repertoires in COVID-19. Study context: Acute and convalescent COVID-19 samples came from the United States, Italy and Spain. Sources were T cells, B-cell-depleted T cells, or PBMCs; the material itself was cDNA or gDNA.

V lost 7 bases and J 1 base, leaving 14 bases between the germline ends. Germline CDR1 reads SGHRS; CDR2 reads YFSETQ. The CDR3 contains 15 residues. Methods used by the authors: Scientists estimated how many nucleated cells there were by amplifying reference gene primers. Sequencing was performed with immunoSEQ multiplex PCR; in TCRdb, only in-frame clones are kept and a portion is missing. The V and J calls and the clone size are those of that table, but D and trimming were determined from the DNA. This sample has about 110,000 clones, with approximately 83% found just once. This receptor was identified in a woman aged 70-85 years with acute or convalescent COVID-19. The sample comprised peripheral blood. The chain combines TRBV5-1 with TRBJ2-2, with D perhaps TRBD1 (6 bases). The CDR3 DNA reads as TGCGCCAGCGGGACGTCGGGACAGAACACCGGGGAGCTGTTTTTT. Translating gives CASGTSGQNTGELFF. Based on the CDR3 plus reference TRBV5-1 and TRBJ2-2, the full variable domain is KAGVTQTPRYLIKTRGQQVTLSCSPISGHRSVSWYQQTPGQGLQFLFEYFSETQRNKGNFPGRFSGRQFSNSRSEMNVSTLELGDSALYLCASGTSGQNTGELFFGEGSRLTVL.